These 25 T cell receptor beta chains originate from one sample sequenced in a study of blood T cell repertoires in COVID-19. Method: immunoSEQ multiplex PCR; TCRdb's copy keeps in-frame clones and lacks some. This table has about 350,000 clones, 86% appearing once. What was sequenced was peripheral blood. These TCRs come from a woman aged 60-75 years with COVID-19, enrolled during active disease.

The CDR3 nucleotides read TGTGCCAGCAGCTTAGTACCAGTGAACACTGAAGCTTTCTTT. As protein: CASSLVPVNTEAFF. V usage is TRBV13 and J usage is TRBJ1-1; D is uncertain. The CDR3 runs to 14 residues. Germline V gene data show CDR1 as PRHDT and CDR2 as FYEKMQ (reference sequence). V shed 1 base and J shed 0 bases, with 6 bases lying between them.

The chain is built from TRBV9 and TRBJ1-2; 11 nucleotides match TRBD1. Germline trimming cut 2 bases from V and 7 bases from J; bases unmatched to any gene: 4. Per the germline V gene, CDR1 is SGDLS and CDR2 is YYNGEE. The CDR3 spans 14 residues. The CDR3 bases are TGTGCCAGCAGCGTGGACAGGGGGCCGCGTGGCTACACCTTC. This codes for CASSVDRGPRGYTF.

The V gene is TRBV5-5, the J gene TRBJ1-1; D not resolved. V lost 2 bases, J lost 6 bases, and 14 bases lay in between. The CDR3 length is 14 residues. Germline V gives CDR1 SGHKS, CDR2 YYEKEE (reference sequence). DNA for the CDR3: TGTGCCAGCAGCTTAGAACCCCTTGAGGCTGAAGCTTTCTTT. It encodes CASSLEPLEAEAFF.

CDR3 coding DNA: TGTGCCACCAGCAGAGAACCATACGGGAATGAAGCTTTCTTT. This gives the protein CATSREPYGNEAFF. V gene TRBV15 combines with J gene TRBJ1-1; D is undetermined. Germline CDR1 and CDR2: LNHNV and YYDKDF (reference sequence). Trimming cost V 0 bases and J 7 bases, with 12 bases left between them. The CDR3 runs 14 residues.

This chain uses TRBV29-1 with TRBJ1-2, with TRBD1 matching over 9 bases. Germline V CDR1 and CDR2: SQVTM, ANQGSEA. The CDR3 is 14 amino acids. Trimming cost V 3 bases and J 3 bases; bases outside gene matches: 5. In DNA form, the CDR3 reads TGCAGCGTTGAGTGGGACAGGGTATACTATGGCTACACCTTC. Translation: CSVEWDRVYYGYTF.

This chain joins TRBV6-1 and TRBJ1-3; D might be TRBD1 (5 bases). Trimming left V 2 bases short and J 5 bases short, with 13 bases between. The CDR3 sequence is 15 residues long. Per germline, CDR1 MNHNS and CDR2 SASEGT. The CDR3: CASSELSAGRNTIYF. The CDR3 nucleotides are TGTGCCAGCAGTGAATTATCGGCAGGGCGAAACACCATATATTTT.

The V and J genes are TRBV9 and TRBJ2-7; TRBD1 aligns across 11 bases. This CDR3 has 15 amino acids. Germline V gives CDR1 SGDLS, CDR2 YYNGEE. With V trimmed by 3 bases and J by 3 bases, 5 bases remained unmatched. The CDR3 region is CASSAPGQGDYEQYF. The CDR3, as DNA: TGTGCCAGCAGCGCACCGGGACAGGGGGACTACGAGCAGTACTTC.

This clone was counted between two and nine times. The rearrangement uses TRBV2 and TRBJ1-2, with a weak D call TRBD1 (6 bases). Trimming stripped 6 bases from V and 10 bases from J, with 15 bases between. The length of the CDR3 is 12 residues. The V gene's germline CDR1 is SNHLY and CDR2 FYNNEI. CDR3: CASREPGQLYTF. The CDR3 bases are TGTGCCAGCAGAGAGCCGGGACAACTCTACACCTTC.

The rearrangement links TRBV2 to TRBJ1-3; D is perhaps TRBD1 (6 bases). Germline CDR1 and CDR2: SNHLY and FYNNEI. V gave up 4 bases and J gave up 3 bases, with 10 bases separating them. This CDR3 has 14 amino acids. The CDR3 reads CASSAGGDGNTIYF. In nucleotides, the CDR3 is TGTGCCAGCAGTGCGGGGGGCGATGGAAACACCATATATTTT.

The V call is TRBV4-3, the J call TRBJ1-2; the D gene is possibly TRBD1 (5 bases). V gave up 0 bases and J gave up 7 bases, with 12 bases separating them. From germline, CDR1 is LGHNA and CDR2 YSLEER. This CDR3 has 14 residues. The CDR3 DNA reads as TGCGCCAGCAGCCAAGAAGATCATAGGGGTGGCTACACCTTC. It encodes CASSQEDHRGGYTF.

The chain employs TRBV6-1 and TRBJ1-5, with TRBD1 identical over 7 bases. The CDR3 has 16 amino acids. Germline-derived CDR1 and CDR2 are MNHNS and SASEGT. V trimming: 4 bases; J trimming: 1 base; junction bases outside the gene matches: 7. The CDR3 loop reads CASSGFPQGSNQPQHF. The CDR3 nucleotides read TGTGCCAGCAGTGGCTTCCCACAGGGGAGCAATCAGCCCCAGCATTTT.

V and J are TRBV6-1 and TRBJ2-1; TRBD2 agrees at 7 bases. Germline assignment: CDR1 MNHNS and CDR2 SASEGT. The V and J ends lost 2 bases and 0 bases, in that order; junction bases with no gene match: 4. The CDR3 length is 16 residues. Here the CDR3 DNA reads TGTGCCAGCAGTGAACTAGCGGATAGCTCCTACAATGAGCAGTTCTTC. Its translation is CASSELADSSYNEQFF.

The chain has TRBV7-9 and TRBJ2-1, with no clear D. The germline V gene has CDR1 SEHNR and CDR2 FQNEAQ (reference sequence). Trimming took off 4 bases at V and 2 bases at J, with 15 bases between the two ends. The CDR3 spans 16 residues. For the CDR3, the DNA is TGTGCCAGCAGCTCCAGTATTCGGAGCACCTACAATGAGCAGTTCTTC. Translation gives CASSSSIRSTYNEQFF.

CDR3 in DNA: TGTGCCAGCAGCTCGTACCTCTCGCTAGGGGGCCGGGACAATGAGCAGTTCTTC. Protein: CASSSYLSLGGRDNEQFF. The V gene is TRBV9, the J gene TRBJ2-1, with 7 bases matching TRBD1. Germline V gene lookup returns CDR1 SGDLS and CDR2 YYNGEE. The CDR3 runs to 18 residues. The trim removed 4 bases at V and 5 bases at J, leaving 18 bases unmatched.

The chain couples TRBV3-1 (or the pseudogene TRBV3-2) to TRBJ1-6; 7 nucleotides match TRBD1. Unmatched junction bases numbered 5, after V lost 0 bases and J lost 6 bases. Germline CDR1 LGHDT, CDR2 YNNKEL (reference sequence). CDR3 length: 16 residues. The CDR3 is CASSQEVGQPNSPLHF. DNA of the CDR3: TGTGCCAGCAGCCAAGAAGTGGGACAGCCTAATTCACCCCTCCACTTT.

V and J are TRBV3-1 (or the pseudogene TRBV3-2) and TRBJ1-2, with TRBD1 identical over 11 bases. Per the germline V gene, CDR1 is LGHDT and CDR2 is YNNKEL (reference sequence). V trimming: 4 bases; J trimming: 7 bases; junction bases outside the gene matches: 5. The CDR3 loop spans 14 amino acids. The CDR3 loop reads CASSPRDRGSGYTF. In DNA form, the CDR3 reads TGTGCCAGCAGCCCCCGGGACAGGGGGTCTGGCTACACCTTC.

This chain connects TRBV27 to TRBJ2-2; 7 bases match TRBD1. Germline loops: CDR1 MNHEY, CDR2 SMNVEV (reference sequence). The CDR3 length is 15 residues. V was clipped by 0 bases and J by 5 bases; unmatched bases: 3. The CDR3 bases are TGTGCCAGCAGTTTATCCTCACAGGGGACCGGGGAGCTGTTTTTT. This encodes CASSLSSQGTGELFF.

The chain recombines TRBV12-3 or TRBV12-4 with TRBJ1-1, with a tentative D call TRBD1 (6 bases). V was cut by 5 bases and J by 4 bases, with 11 bases left in between. This CDR3 contains 13 residues. CDR3 bases: TGTGCCAGCAGTCCACGACAGGTCACTGAAGCTTTCTTT. This codes for CASSPRQVTEAFF.

This chain joins TRBV5-1 and TRBJ1-1; 7 bases are shared with TRBD1. Germline trimming cut 3 bases from V and 1 base from J; bases unmatched to any gene: 6. CDR1 is SGHRS and CDR2 is YFSETQ in the germline V gene. This CDR3 is built from 15 residues. The CDR3 DNA follows: TGCGCCAGCAGCTCGACAGGGAACAGGAACACTGAAGCTTTCTTT. Protein: CASSSTGNRNTEAFF.

Details on this clone: With a much larger clone just one base away, this may be a read error. The chain uses TRBV6-2 or TRBV6-3 and TRBJ1-2; TRBD1 agrees at 9 bases. There are 13 residues in the CDR3. With 6 bases clipped from V and 4 bases from J, the junction kept 3 bases outside the gene matches. The germline gives CDR1 MNHEY, CDR2 SVGEGT. CDR3 sequence (DNA): TGTGCCAGCAGCTGGGACAGGGCCTATGGCTACACCTTC. Translating gives CASSWDRAYGYTF.

V gene TRBV3-1 (or the pseudogene TRBV3-2) combines with J gene TRBJ1-2; D is possibly TRBD1 (6 bases). The CDR3 is made up of 14 amino acids. Trimming stripped 4 bases from V and 7 bases from J, with 16 bases between. CDR1 LGHDT and CDR2 YNNKEL come from the germline V gene (reference sequence). The CDR3 protein is CASSPEDRPPGYTF. DNA of the CDR3: TGTGCCAGCAGCCCCGAGGACAGACCCCCTGGCTACACCTTC.

The chain couples TRBV2 to TRBJ2-7; D not resolved. CDR3 length: 12 amino acids. Germline V CDR1 and CDR2: SNHLY, FYNNEI. Trimming left V 10 bases short and J 0 bases short, with 10 bases between. This chain's CDR3 is CAIVDNSYEQYF. The CDR3 DNA reads as TGTGCCATTGTAGACAACTCCTACGAGCAGTACTTC.

The genes are TRBV12-5 and TRBJ2-5, with D possibly being TRBD1 (5 bases). The germline gives CDR1 LGHNT, CDR2 FRNRAP. V was shortened by 1 base and J by 2 bases, with 11 bases between the two germline ends. The CDR3 covers 15 residues. The CDR3: CASGLGQRIQETQYF. DNA for the CDR3: TGTGCTAGTGGTTTGGGACAGAGGATTCAAGAGACCCAGTACTTC.

The chain employs TRBV11-2 and TRBJ2-7, with 7 positions matching TRBD1. Germline CDR1 and CDR2: SGHAT and FQNNGV. Trimming took 3 bases from V and 3 from J; bases not matched to a gene: 8. The length of the CDR3 is 15 residues. The CDR3 DNA follows: TGTGCCAGCAGCTTGCAAACAGGGGCCTACTACGAGCAGTACTTC. This sequence encodes CASSLQTGAYYEQYF.

The chain is built from TRBV3-1 (or the pseudogene TRBV3-2) and TRBJ2-1, with D tentatively TRBD1 (6 bases). Trimming pared 0 bases from V and 0 bases from J, leaving 18 bases between. Germline CDR1 reads LGHDT; CDR2 reads YNNKEL (reference sequence). CDR3 length: 19 amino acids. The chain's CDR3 is CASSQEKGRGGSSYNEQFF. CDR3 in DNA: TGTGCCAGCAGCCAAGAAAAGGGAAGAGGGGGAAGCTCCTACAATGAGCAGTTCTTC.